The clone carrying this T cell receptor beta chain was counted between two and nine times. Its antigen is as yet unknown. It was healthy bone marrow donors who served as donors. These data belong to a study of cytomegalovirus exposure and HLA in healthy donors. Study-level results: When a later analysis was performed, an Asian-associated ancestry cluster reportedly had fewer N-insertions than the roughly 670-donor mean.

CDR3 size: 14 residues. Germline values: CDR1 MNHEY, CDR2 SVGAGI. V shed 8 bases and J shed 1 base, with 12 bases lying between them. PCR amplification relied on 60 Vbeta primers (plus 13 Jbeta primers). Here immunoSEQ multiplex PCR was the method, and the copy in TCRdb shows in-frame clones only, minus some. The sample consists of 100,000 or so clones, approximately 81% of them appearing once. Sample: PBMCs. This clonotype originated in a female donor in good health and CMV-seropositive. The chain links TRBV6-5 to TRBJ2-1, with a possible D match to TRBD1 (6 bases). DNA for the CDR3: TGTGCCAGCGGCGACAGGTCTTCCTACAATGAGCAGTTCTTC. Translated, it gives CASGDRSSYNEQFF.